These 12 T cell receptor beta chains were sequenced from one sample in a study of shared clonotypes between healthy human individuals. Positively selected for CCR7, the CD45RO-negative cells used as naive CD8 cells excluded terminally differentiated effector memory CD45RA+ cells. Sequencing was performed with immunoSEQ multiplex PCR; in TCRdb, only in-frame clones are kept and a portion is missing. Of approximately 2,200,000 clones detected, 90% to 95% appear once; the ten largest clones hold about 1.8%. Specimen: naive CD8+ T cells from PBMCs. The receptors come from a man in his late teens or twenties in good health. Some clones in this sample may be carry-over from other donors' samples.

J is TRBJ2-7 and V is TRBV5-6, with 15 bases matching TRBD2. Germline V CDR1 and CDR2: SGHDT, YYEEEE. V dropped 2 bases and J dropped 6; count of bases not matched to a gene: 3. The CDR3 consists of 15 residues. The DNA of the CDR3 is TGTGCCAGCAGCTTCGGGACTAGCGGGAGGCCCGAGCAGTACTTC. This codes for CASSFGTSGRPEQYF.

In regard to this clone: This sample also contains other DNA sequences that code for the same CDR3. V usage is TRBV28 and J usage is TRBJ2-1, with 10 bases fitting TRBD2. V lost 2 bases, J lost 9 bases, and 4 bases stayed unmatched. The CDR3 length is 14 residues. CDR1 and CDR2 (germline): MDHEN, SYDVKM. The CDR3 is CASSLGLAGVEQFF. CDR3 nucleotides: TGTGCCAGCAGTTTAGGTCTAGCGGGAGTTGAGCAGTTCTTC.

V is TRBV27 and J is TRBJ2-3, with 9 bases matching TRBD2. The CDR3 totals 17 residues. Per the germline V gene, CDR1 is MNHEY and CDR2 is SMNVEV (reference sequence). With V trimmed by 5 bases and J by 0 bases, 9 bases remained unmatched. The CDR3 is CASSPLSSGGSTDTQYF. The CDR3 coding sequence is TGTGCCAGCAGTCCACTGAGTAGCGGGGGAAGCACAGATACGCAGTATTTT.

As regards this clone: The sample holds other DNA sequences that translate to the same CDR3. The V gene is TRBV11-2, the J gene TRBJ2-5; D gene unclear. The V end was cut by 5 bases, the J end by 5 bases, with 6 bases between. The germline V gene has CDR1 SGHAT and CDR2 FQNNGV. This CDR3 spans 11 amino acids. The CDR3 spells CASSLGETQYF. The CDR3 region has the DNA TGTGCCAGCAGCCTAGGGGAGACCCAGTACTTC. Complete variable domain (other parts from reference TRBV11-2 and TRBJ2-5): EAGVAQSPRYKIIEKRQSVAFWCNPISGHATLYWYQQILGQGPKLLIQFQNNGVVDDSQLPKDRFSAERLKGVDSTLKIQPAKLEDSAVYLCASSLGETQYFGPGTRLLVL.

The chain employs TRBV18 and TRBJ2-1, with TRBD1 matching 9 bases. In germline, CDR1 is KGHSH, CDR2 LQKENI. Germline trimming cut 3 bases from V and 4 bases from J; bases unmatched to any gene: 4. The CDR3 spans 15 residues. The CDR3 region has the DNA TGTGCCAGCTCACCTCGACAGGGGGTTTACAATGAGCAGTTCTTC. Translating gives CASSPRQGVYNEQFF. Combining the CDR3 with reference TRBV18 and TRBJ2-1 gives the whole variable domain NAGVMQNPRHLVRRRGQEARLRCSPMKGHSHVYWYRQLPEEGLKFMVYLQKENIIDESGMPKERFSAEFPKEGPSILRIQQVVRGDSAAYFCASSPRQGVYNEQFFGPGTRLTVL.

This chain uses TRBV2 with TRBJ2-7; no reliable D call. CDR3 length equals 12 residues. V lost 7 bases, J lost 4 bases, and 11 bases lay in between. Germline CDR1 is SNHLY and CDR2 is FYNNEI. The CDR3 here is CASMNSLYEQYF. Here the CDR3 DNA reads TGTGCCAGCATGAACAGCTTATACGAGCAGTACTTC.

The rearrangement links TRBV27 to TRBJ2-3, with D possibly being TRBD2 (5 bases). V shed 3 bases and J shed 2 bases, with 15 bases lying between them. There are 16 residues in the CDR3. The germline V gene has CDR1 MNHEY and CDR2 SMNVEV (reference sequence). CDR3 residues: CASSFISGLITDTQYF. The CDR3 nucleotides are TGTGCCAGCAGTTTTATCTCCGGACTGATCACAGATACGCAGTATTTT.

The gene calls are TRBV5-1 and TRBJ2-1; 7 positions agree with TRBD2. With V trimmed by 0 bases and J by 8 bases, 11 bases remained unmatched. This CDR3 comprises 16 residues. The germline V gene encodes CDR1 SGHRS and CDR2 YFSETQ. CDR3 protein: CASSLGGGGSFDEQFF. The CDR3 DNA sequence: TGCGCCAGCAGCTTGGGGGGCGGCGGGAGCTTCGATGAGCAGTTCTTC.

The rearrangement links TRBV29-1 to TRBJ2-7; a possible D gene is TRBD1 (7 bases). The CDR3 is made up of 15 amino acids. In germline, CDR1 is SQVTM, CDR2 ANQGSEA. Trimming left V 1 base short and J 4 bases short, with 17 bases between. CDR3 sequence reads: CSVEVSGGSRYEQYF. The CDR3 DNA is TGCAGCGTTGAAGTCTCAGGGGGGTCGAGGTACGAGCAGTACTTC.

For this clone: The same CDR3 is also encoded by other DNA sequences in this sample. The chain couples TRBV4-1 to TRBJ2-3; 8 bases are shared with TRBD2. The germline V gene has CDR1 MGHRA and CDR2 YSYEKL. V lost 4 bases, J lost 1 base, and 1 base stayed unmatched. CDR3 length: 14 amino acids. The CDR3 region has the DNA TGCGCCAGCAGCCCGGGACTAGGCACAGATACGCAGTATTTT. Its protein product is CASSPGLGTDTQYF.

DNA for the CDR3: TGTGCCTGGTTAGTGGAGGGACAGACGGGAGGATGGGAGCTGTTTTTT. This sequence encodes CAWLVEGQTGGWELFF. The V gene is TRBV30, the J gene TRBJ2-2, with D perhaps given as TRBD1 or TRBD2 (7 bases each). Germline CDR1 reads GTSNPN; CDR2 reads SVGIG (reference sequence). V was clipped by 5 bases and J by 9 bases, with 25 bases between them. CDR3 length: 16 residues. Full variable domain (remainder filled in from reference TRBV30 and TRBJ2-2): SQTIHQWPATLVQPVGSPLSLECTVEGTSNPNLYWYRQAAGRGLQLLFYSVGIGQISSEVPQNLSASRPQDRQFILSSKKLLLSDSGFYLCAWLVEGQTGGWELFFGEGSRLTVL.

This clone was seen only once. V and J are TRBV4-1 and TRBJ2-7; D perhaps matches TRBD1 (5 bases). The CDR3 is 16 amino acids. Trimming stripped 0 bases from V and 0 bases from J, with 12 bases between. Germline V lookup: CDR1 MGHRA, CDR2 YSYEKL. DNA for the CDR3: TGCGCCAGCAGCCAAGATGCTGCAGGGTACTCCTACGAGCAGTACTTC. It codes for CASSQDAAGYSYEQYF.